A selection of T cell receptor beta chains follows, all from one sample in a study of blood T cells in healthy people across ages. TCRdb called the 5' RACE reads again in MiXCR, with one record for every CDR3 protein. Here the sample spans over a million distinct CDR3 sequences, about 45% being singletons. What was sequenced was blood. The receptors originated from a woman younger than 35 in good health. The conserved cysteine and the conserved F or W are not part of the CDR3 here. Each record gives: clone size, V gene, CDR3 protein. A clone size is listed for some rows: how often the clone was seen (once, few, many), or a class if it is expanded.

size: NA
V: TRBV11-2
CDR3: ASSLKGPASSYNEQF

size: NA
V: TRBV7-2
CDR3: ASSSNLNQPQH

size: NA
V: TRBV20-1
CDR3: SARVLASSTDTQY

size: NA
V: TRBV4-2
CDR3: ASSQSEGSQPQH

size: few
V: TRBV6-5
CDR3: ATRDRGNTEAF

size: NA
V: TRBV6-2/TRBV6-3
CDR3: ASNLPGGAHNEQY

size: once
V: TRBV5-1
CDR3: ASSWGVSSYNEQF

size: NA
V: TRBV6-5
CDR3: ASSYGTGPYGYT

size: many
V: TRBV27
CDR3: ASSLQGASYEQY

size: few
V: TRBV6-5
CDR3: ASSYEGEPNTEAF

size: few
V: TRBV12-3/TRBV12-4
CDR3: ASRADRAYEQY

size: NA
V: TRBV6-2/TRBV6-3
CDR3: ASRKRGTSGTDTQY

size: once
V: TRBV7-6
CDR3: ASSLRLAGGSYEQF

size: NA
V: TRBV6-4
CDR3: ASPTRLAGDAIYNEQF

size: few
V: TRBV19
CDR3: ASMTGYNEQF

size: NA
V: TRBV20-1
CDR3: SAMTLDQETQY

size: NA
V: TRBV25-1
CDR3: ASTYRESYEQY

size: few
V: TRBV4-1
CDR3: ASSQDGEGSYNEQF

size: NA
V: TRBV20-1
CDR3: SGGTSGRYEQF

size: once
V: TRBV7-6
CDR3: ASSRTDTSYGYT

size: few
V: TRBV20-1
CDR3: SARIQTGGQQY

size: NA
V: TRBV7-9
CDR3: ASSLVKRASSTVDTQY

size: NA
V: TRBV6-2/TRBV6-3
CDR3: ASRLDLNLEQY